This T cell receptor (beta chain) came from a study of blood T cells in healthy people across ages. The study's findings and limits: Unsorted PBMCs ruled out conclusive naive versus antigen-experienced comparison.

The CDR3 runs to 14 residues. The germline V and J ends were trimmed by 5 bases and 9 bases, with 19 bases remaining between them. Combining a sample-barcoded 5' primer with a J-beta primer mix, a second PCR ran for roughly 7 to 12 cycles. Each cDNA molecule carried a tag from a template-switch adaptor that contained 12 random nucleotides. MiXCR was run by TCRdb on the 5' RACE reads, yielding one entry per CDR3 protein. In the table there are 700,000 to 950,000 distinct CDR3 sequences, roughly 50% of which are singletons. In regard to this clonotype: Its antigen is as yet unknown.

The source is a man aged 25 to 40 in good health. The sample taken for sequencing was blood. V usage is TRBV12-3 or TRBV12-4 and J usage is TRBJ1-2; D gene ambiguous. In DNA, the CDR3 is TGTGCCAGCAGTAAGTCGGTCGGGGAGTCCCGCTACACCTTC. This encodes CASSKSVGESRYTF.